The 23 T cell receptor beta chains reported below all come from one sample, sequenced in a study of CD8 T cells in Susac syndrome. A quantity of about 0.5 to 1 ug RNA underwent reverse transcription using random hexamers. One entry per CDR3 protein results from TCRdb running MiXCR on the immunoSEQ multiplex PCR reads. Of about 140,000 distinct CDR3 sequences in the sample, over 90% are singletons; the top ten hold 0.13% to 0.15%. Sequenced input: CD4+ T cells from PBMCs. The receptors here all came from a human donor with Susac syndrome.

The chain joins TRBV7-9 to TRBJ2-1; tentatively, D is TRBD2 (6 bases). The germline gives CDR1 SEHNR, CDR2 FQNEAQ (reference sequence). V gave up 1 base and J gave up 4 bases, with 20 bases separating them. The CDR3 is 18 amino acids. The CDR3 is CASSLGLVARSGYNEQFF. The CDR3 nucleotides are TGTGCCAGCAGCTTAGGACTAGTGGCCCGGTCCGGATACAATGAGCAGTTCTTC.

V and J are TRBV20-1 and TRBJ2-5; D might be TRBD1 (5 bases). Germline V lookup: CDR1 DFQATT, CDR2 SNEGSKA (reference sequence). The CDR3 is made up of 14 amino acids. Trimming removed 2 bases from V and 2 bases from J, with 12 bases in between. CDR3 in DNA: TGCAGTGCTAGACGAGACAGCAATCAAGAGACCCAGTACTTC. Protein product: CSARRDSNQETQYF.

The CDR3 nucleotides are TGTGCCAGCAGCTTGGAGGGGGCGGGCACAGATACGCAGTATTTT. This sequence encodes CASSLEGAGTDTQYF. V usage is TRBV5-4 and J usage is TRBJ2-3; 7 nucleotides agree with TRBD1. The germline CDR1 and CDR2 sequences are SGHNT and YYREEE (reference sequence). CDR3 length equals 15 residues. Trimming at V came to 0 bases and at J to 1 base, leaving 2 bases not matched to a gene.

This sequence joins TRBV9 and TRBJ2-7; TRBD1 aligns across 7 bases. Germline V lookup: CDR1 SGDLS, CDR2 YYNGEE. V was pared by 5 bases and J by 6 bases, with 17 bases of the junction left unmatched. This CDR3 spans 16 amino acids. CDR3 DNA: TGTGCCAGCAGTCCCCATCGACAGGGATCTTTGAGCGAGCAGTACTTC. Residues: CASSPHRQGSLSEQYF.

This chain joins TRBV4-1 and TRBJ2-3; 10 nucleotides agree with TRBD2. Germline assignment: CDR1 MGHRA and CDR2 YSYEKL. V dropped 5 bases and J dropped 0; count of bases not matched to a gene: 17. The CDR3 consists of 20 residues. The CDR3 DNA reads TGCGCCAGCAGCGCAGGTGGGGCTAGCGGGAGTTGGGGCAGCACAGATACGCAGTATTTT. Its translation: CASSAGGASGSWGSTDTQYF.

The chain joins TRBV20-1 to TRBJ2-1, with 12 bases that match TRBD2. J gave up 4 bases and V 2 bases, and 9 bases lay outside the gene matches. Germline CDR1 DFQATT, CDR2 SNEGSKA (reference sequence). The CDR3 is 17 amino acids. CDR3 amino acids: CSARTSGGTKVYNEQFF. The CDR3 DNA sequence: TGCAGTGCTAGAACTAGCGGGGGGACTAAAGTTTACAATGAGCAGTTCTTC.

V usage is TRBV3-1 and J usage is TRBJ1-2; TRBD1 matches 9 bases. Germline-derived CDR1 and CDR2 are LGHDT and YNNKEL (reference sequence). V lost 5 bases to trimming and J lost 14 bases; unmatched junction nucleotides: 9. The CDR3 is 12 amino acids. The CDR3 sequence is CASSNPGQGKTF. In nucleotides, the CDR3 is TGTGCCAGCAGCAATCCGGGACAGGGCAAAACCTTC.

The chain employs TRBV30 and TRBJ1-1, with no clear D. Germline assignment: CDR1 GTSNPN and CDR2 SVGIG (reference sequence). V lost 1 base and J lost 0, with 15 bases in between. This CDR3 region has 16 residues. The CDR3 reads CAWSDLAAGMNTEAFF. CDR3 nucleotide sequence: TGTGCCTGGAGTGATTTAGCGGCTGGAATGAACACTGAAGCTTTCTTT.

V usage is TRBV27 and J usage is TRBJ1-5; 7 bases fit TRBD1. In germline, CDR1 is MNHEY, CDR2 SMNVEV (reference sequence). V was pared by 3 bases and J by 7 bases, with 9 bases of the junction left unmatched. This CDR3 has 15 amino acids. CDR3 region: CASSFRTGRGQPQHF. In DNA form, the CDR3 reads TGTGCCAGCAGTTTTAGGACAGGAAGAGGACAGCCCCAGCATTTT.

The chain employs TRBV25-1 and TRBJ2-1; TRBD1 aligns across 8 bases. This CDR3 region has 13 residues. The trim removed 4 bases at V and 8 bases at J, leaving 4 bases unmatched. In germline, CDR1 is MGHDK, CDR2 SYGVNS. CDR3 residues: CASSVQGVDEQFF. The CDR3 DNA is TGTGCCAGCAGTGTACAGGGGGTGGATGAGCAGTTCTTC.

V and J are TRBV20-1 and TRBJ1-5; TRBD1 matches at 8 bases. Germline V lookup: CDR1 DFQATT, CDR2 SNEGSKA (reference sequence). The CDR3 covers 13 residues. Germline trimming cut 7 bases from V and 3 bases from J; bases unmatched to any gene: 5. This CDR3 is CSVRTGYNQPQHF. The CDR3 DNA sequence: TGCAGTGTCAGGACAGGGTACAATCAGCCCCAGCATTTT.

V is TRBV5-1 and J is TRBJ2-7, with D possibly being TRBD2 (5 bases). CDR1 SGHRS and CDR2 YFSETQ come from the germline V gene. The CDR3 has 12 amino acids. The V end was cut by 0 bases, the J end by 7 bases, with 8 bases between. The CDR3 is CASSLELGEQYF. The CDR3 DNA reads TGCGCCAGCAGCTTGGAACTAGGGGAGCAGTACTTC.

The rearrangement joins TRBV28 to TRBJ1-2; TRBD1 is a possible D gene (5 bases). This CDR3 has 14 amino acids. Germline values: CDR1 MDHEN, CDR2 SYDVKM. V lost 2 bases and J 4 bases, leaving 11 bases between the germline ends. CDR3 nucleotide sequence: TGTGCCAGCAGTTTAGTAGGGGAGGCCTATGGCTACACCTTC. Translation gives CASSLVGEAYGYTF.

V gene TRBV27 combines with J gene TRBJ2-5; D possibly corresponds to TRBD2 (6 bases). The CDR3 length is 13 residues. Trimming took 6 bases from V and 5 from J, leaving 13 bases between them. Looked up from germline, CDR1 is MNHEY and CDR2 is SMNVEV (reference sequence). The CDR3 DNA reads TGTGCCAGCAGGGAGGGTTATAGGGAGACCCAGTACTTC. It is translated as CASREGYRETQYF.

This clonotype was detected only once. This chain links TRBV30 with TRBJ1-1; 7 bases line up with TRBD1. This CDR3 spans 11 amino acids. J gave up 8 bases and V 8 bases, and 8 bases lay outside the gene matches. Germline V gene lookup returns CDR1 GTSNPN and CDR2 SVGIG (reference sequence). The CDR3 DNA reads TGTGCCGGGGGGGAGGGGGCAGAAGCTTTCTTT. It codes for CAGGEGAEAFF. Combining the CDR3 with reference TRBV30 and TRBJ1-1 gives the whole variable domain SQTIHQWPATLVQPVGSPLSLECTVEGTSNPNLYWYRQAAGRGLQLLFYSVGIGQISSEVPQNLSASRPQDRQFILSSKKLLLSDSGFYLCAGGEGAEAFFGQGTRLTVV.

The chain couples TRBV20-1 to TRBJ2-3; weak D call: TRBD2 (5 bases). CDR1 is DFQATT, CDR2 SNEGSKA, per germline (reference sequence). The CDR3 has 13 amino acids. V was pared by 6 bases and J by 5 bases, with 15 bases between. CDR3 protein: CSALPGLRDTQYF. DNA of the CDR3: TGCAGTGCCCTCCCGGGGTTGAGAGATACGCAGTATTTT.

As DNA, the CDR3 is TGTGCCAGCAGCTACAGGGATGGCTACACCTTC. Translated, it gives CASSYRDGYTF. V and J are TRBV2 and TRBJ1-2; D perhaps matches TRBD1 (6 bases). The CDR3 length is 11 residues. V gave up 6 bases and J gave up 6 bases, with 8 bases separating them. The germline V gene encodes CDR1 SNHLY and CDR2 FYNNEI.

The V gene is TRBV29-1, the J gene TRBJ1-1; D remains ambiguous. Deletions cut 1 base from V and 1 base from J, with 10 bases between. Germline values: CDR1 SQVTM, CDR2 ANQGSEA. This CDR3 region has 14 residues. The CDR3 protein is CSVEVPRANTEAFF. In DNA form, the CDR3 reads TGCAGCGTTGAAGTCCCGCGGGCGAACACTGAAGCTTTCTTT.

The chain is built from TRBV18 and TRBJ2-2; no clear D gene. The CDR3 contains 16 residues. Germline loops: CDR1 KGHSH, CDR2 LQKENI. Trimming removed 3 bases from V and 0 bases from J, with 11 bases in between. The CDR3 spells CASSPNLETNTGELFF. The CDR3 coding sequence is TGTGCCAGCTCACCGAACTTAGAGACGAACACCGGGGAGCTGTTTTTT.

This rearrangement joins TRBV2 to TRBJ2-7; D call uncertain. V dropped 5 bases and J dropped 2 bases, with 16 bases sitting between them. CDR3 length: 15 residues. The germline V gene encodes CDR1 SNHLY and CDR2 FYNNEI. The CDR3 DNA sequence: TGTGCCAGCAGTCCCGGTTCCGCCCCAGCCTACGAGCAGTACTTC. It specifies CASSPGSAPAYEQYF.

The chain couples TRBV18 to TRBJ1-2; TRBD1 might be the D (5 bases). The CDR3 runs to 13 residues. Germline lookup yields CDR1 KGHSH and CDR2 LQKENI. Deletions cut 3 bases from V and 7 bases from J, with 12 bases between. CDR3 amino acids: CASSPRGFSGYTF. The CDR3, as DNA: TGTGCCAGCTCACCTCGGGGGTTCTCTGGCTACACCTTC.

The chain is built from TRBV9 and TRBJ2-5, with 11 bases lining up with TRBD2. Losses at the gene ends were 3 bases for V and 5 bases for J; bases not matched to a gene: 12. CDR3 length: 17 residues. CDR1 is SGDLS and CDR2 is YYNGEE in the germline V gene. The CDR3 region has the DNA TGTGCCAGCAGCGCAACTCTAGCGGGAGGCCTCCGTGAGACCCAGTACTTC. The encoded protein is CASSATLAGGLRETQYF. The full variable domain, in which reference TRBV9 and TRBJ2-5 provide the parts outside the CDR3, is DSGVTQTPKHLITATGQRVTLRCSPRSGDLSVYWYQQSLDQGLQFLIQYYNGEERAKGNILERFSAQQFPDLHSELNLSSLELGDSALYFCASSATLAGGLRETQYFGPGTRLLVL.

V is TRBV28 and J is TRBJ1-1; D call uncertain. The V gene lost 1 base and the J gene lost 7 bases, with 7 bases spanning the gap. From germline, CDR1 is MDHEN and CDR2 SYDVKM. The CDR3 consists of 12 residues. The CDR3 spells CASSLSRLEAFF. The CDR3 DNA reads as TGTGCCAGCAGTTTATCACGGCTTGAAGCTTTCTTT.